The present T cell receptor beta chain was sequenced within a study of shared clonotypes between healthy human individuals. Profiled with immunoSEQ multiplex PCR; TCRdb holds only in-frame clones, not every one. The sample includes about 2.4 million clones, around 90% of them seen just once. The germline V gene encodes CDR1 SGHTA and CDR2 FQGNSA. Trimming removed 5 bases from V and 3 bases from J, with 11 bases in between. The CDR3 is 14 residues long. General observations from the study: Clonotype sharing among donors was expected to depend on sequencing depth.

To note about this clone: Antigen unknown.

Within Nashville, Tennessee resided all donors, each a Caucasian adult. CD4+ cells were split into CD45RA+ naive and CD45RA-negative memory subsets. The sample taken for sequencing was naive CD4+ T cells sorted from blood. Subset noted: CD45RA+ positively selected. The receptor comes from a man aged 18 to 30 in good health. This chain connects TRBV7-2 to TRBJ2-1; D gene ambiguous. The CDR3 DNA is TGTGCCAGCAGCGTCAGTGCGGACTACAATGAGCAGTTCTTC. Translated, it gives CASSVSADYNEQFF.